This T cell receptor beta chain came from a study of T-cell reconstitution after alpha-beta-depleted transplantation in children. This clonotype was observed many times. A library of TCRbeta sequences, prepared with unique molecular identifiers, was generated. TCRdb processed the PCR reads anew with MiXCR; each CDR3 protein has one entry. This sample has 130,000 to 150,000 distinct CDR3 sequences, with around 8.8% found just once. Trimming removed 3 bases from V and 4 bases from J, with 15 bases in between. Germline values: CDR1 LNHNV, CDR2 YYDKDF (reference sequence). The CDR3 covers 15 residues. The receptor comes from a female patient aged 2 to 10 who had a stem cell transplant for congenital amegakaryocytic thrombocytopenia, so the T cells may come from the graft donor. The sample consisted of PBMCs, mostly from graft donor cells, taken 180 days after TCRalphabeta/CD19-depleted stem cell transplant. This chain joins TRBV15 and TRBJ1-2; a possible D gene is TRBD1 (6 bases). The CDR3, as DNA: TGTGCCACCAGCAGGGAAAGACAGGCGTTCTATGGCTACACCTTC. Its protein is CATSRERQAFYGYTF.